This T cell receptor (beta chain) was found in a study of blood T cells in healthy people across ages (dated by TCRdb to between 2015 and 2016). For the wider study: Template switching captured roughly one uniquely barcoded TCR beta cDNA molecule per two T cells in model experiments. Using deep sequencing normalized with unique cDNA molecular identifiers, the study measured how TCR beta repertoire diversity changes with age. The donors were divided into four age groups: young (average roughly 15 years), middle-aged (about 39), aged (approximately 62) and long-lived (roughly 86). To avoid experimental bias, donors of different ages were randomly spread across the sequencing lanes. Two additional independent replicas of 1 million unique cDNA reads from the same blood draw were analyzed for two donors (one aged 18 to 29 and one aged 80 or older). Study-level results and caveats: Because the CMV infection status of the donors was unknown, age-related changes in expanded clonotypes may potentially have been confounded. Bulk unsorted PBMC profiling prevented conclusive comparison of naive and antigen-experienced compartments. The percentage of naive T cells measured by flow cytometry correlated strongly with observed TCR beta diversity. Observed TCR beta diversity per million T cells fell roughly linearly with age, and a significant reduction was already apparent by age around 36. Total diversity estimates from one million sequenced T cells were considered lower bounds and underestimates. The long-lived group showed more naive CD4+ T cells, fewer expanded clones and increased TCR diversity than the aged group, suggesting age selection.

Concerning this clonotype itself: Its antigen remains unidentified. Base qualities are not recorded, but no much larger clone differs from it by a single base.

The 39 donors, aged 6 to 90 years, were systemically healthy Caucasian individuals from Russia. Each donor gave ten milliliters of peripheral blood, collected into EDTA-treated Vacutainer tubes. Ficoll-Paque density-gradient centrifugation was used to isolate PBMCs, with at least 7 million per sample. Trizol reagent was used to extract total RNA from PBMCs, with at least 6 micrograms per sample. For every donor, an aliquot of PBMCs went through flow cytometry to measure the percentages of naive CD45RAhigh/CD27high T cells. Including the terminal cysteine and phenylalanine, the CDR3 comprises 15 residues. Left in the record is the CDR3 DNA by itself, 45 bases read in frame from the first base. Compared with germline, V lacks 1 base and J lacks 4 bases; bases without a gene match: 6. CDR1 and CDR2, looked up from the germline V gene (reference sequence), are DFQATT and SNEGSKA. Receptors were amplified or captured by 5' RACE. Sequencing instrument: Illumina HiSeq 2500. A second 7 to 11 cycle PCR used a sample-barcoded 5' primer and a J-beta primer mix. A unique molecular identifier was introduced onto each TCR beta cDNA molecule by a template-switch 5' adaptor carrying 12 random nucleotides. Each sample yielded at least 3 million CDR3-containing paired-end reads. First-strand cDNA synthesis was performed from all RNA using the Mint cDNA synthesis kit, with priming by a TRBC-specific oligonucleotide. All cDNA was treated with uracil-DNA glycosylase and then went through a first 18-cycle PCR with the universal primers M1SS and BC2_uni_R. The study's own analysis went as follows. For normalization, 1 million high-quality reads were randomly selected from each sample, with every read carrying a distinct molecular identifier. Reads with shared molecular identifiers were discarded instead of being binned into consensus sequences. MiTCR, with a Q25 quality threshold and the strictest error-elimination algorithm, was used for CDR3 identification, clonotype clustering and error correction. A nonparametric unseen species model using Euler transformation provided a lower-bound estimate of total TCR beta diversity. TCRdb trimmed the raw reads at Q25, called clones with MiXCR and kept productive beta chains. Every CDR3 protein is listed once, alongside the most common genes and DNA of its rows. In this record, the V and J calls reflect TCRdb's handling and not the investigators' own analysis. The table for this sample lists some 710,000 distinct CDR3 sequences; less than 60% of them were counted only once. The top ten hold 18% of the sample.

The sample consisted of blood. Recombination linked TRBV20-1 to TRBJ2-1; 8 of the junction bases match TRBD2. The TCR was taken from a man of 80 years or more in good health. The DNA reads as follows: TGCAGTGCTAGAGGCCCACGGGGGGGGTACAATGAGCAGTTCTTC. It encodes CSARGPRGGYNEQFF.